This is a list of T cell receptor beta chains from one sample in a study of T-cell memory formation after mild COVID-19. TCRdb re-called the 5' RACE reads with MiXCR, one entry per CDR3 protein. The table has 550,000 to 600,000 distinct CDR3 sequences, about 20% seen once. The sequenced sample consisted of PBMCs or a T cell subset sorted from them (not recorded which). These receptors came from an adult woman who had mild COVID-19 (a few samples of this study predate the infection). Cell type and time point are not known. The CDR3 runs from the conserved cysteine through the conserved F or W. A D gene is named only where the DNA matches it firmly. Part of the rows lack a size; the others show once, few, many or a class for expanded clones.

cdr3_aa | cdr3_nt | d_call | j_call | clone_size | v_call
CASSPWQGNTGELFF | TGTGCCAGCAGCCCCTGGCAGGGGAACACCGGGGAGCTGTTTTTT | - | TRBJ2-2 | - | TRBV7-6
CATSDIRTGRQETQYF | TGTGCCACCAGTGATATTCGAACAGGGCGCCAAGAGACCCAGTACTTC | - | TRBJ2-5 | - | TRBV24-1
CSAHPGTPSRGGLDF | TGCAGTGCTCACCCCGGGACTCCGTCCAGAGGGGGGTTGGATTTT | - | TRBJ2-3 | many | TRBV20-1
CASSDQQGTGELFF | TGTGCCAGCAGCGACCAACAGGGGACCGGGGAGCTGTTTTTT | TRBD1 | TRBJ2-2 | - | TRBV12-3/TRBV12-4
CASSVRGAEAGELFF | TGTGCCAGCAGCGTCCGGGGGGCAGAGGCCGGGGAGCTGTTTTTT | - | TRBJ2-2 | few | TRBV9
CASTTPGYGYTF | TGTGCCAGCACTACGCCAGGGTATGGCTACACCTTC | - | TRBJ1-2 | - | TRBV12-3/TRBV12-4
CATSDPLAVEQFF | TGTGCCACCAGTGATCCCCTAGCGGTTGAGCAGTTCTTC | TRBD2 | TRBJ2-1 | few | TRBV24-1
CASSEVRGQEQYF | TGTGCCAGCAGTGAAGTTAGGGGGCAAGAGCAGTACTTC | TRBD1 | TRBJ2-7 | - | TRBV6-1
CASSVDGAGQPQHF | TGTGCCAGCAGCGTAGACGGGGCCGGTCAGCCCCAGCATTTT | - | TRBJ1-5 | many | TRBV9
CATSSWSTDTQYF | TGTGCCACCAGCAGCTGGAGCACAGATACGCAGTATTTT | - | TRBJ2-3 | few | TRBV15